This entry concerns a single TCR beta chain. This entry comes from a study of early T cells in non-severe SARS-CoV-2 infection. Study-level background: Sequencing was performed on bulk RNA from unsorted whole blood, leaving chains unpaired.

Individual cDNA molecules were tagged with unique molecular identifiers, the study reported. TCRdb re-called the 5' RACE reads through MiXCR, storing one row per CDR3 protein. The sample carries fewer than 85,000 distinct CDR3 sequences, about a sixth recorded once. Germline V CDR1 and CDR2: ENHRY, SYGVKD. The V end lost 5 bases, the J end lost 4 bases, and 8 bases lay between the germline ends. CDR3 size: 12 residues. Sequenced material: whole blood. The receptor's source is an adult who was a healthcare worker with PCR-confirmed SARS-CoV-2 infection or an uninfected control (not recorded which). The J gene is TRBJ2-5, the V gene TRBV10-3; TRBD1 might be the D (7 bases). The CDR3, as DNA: TGTGCCATCAGTCAGGGGGGAGAGACCCAGTACTTC. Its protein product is CAISQGGETQYF.